The clone carrying this TCR beta chain showed up just a few times. Its specificity is unknown. PBMCs, at least 6.5 million per sample, were isolated. At least 5.5 micrograms of total RNA were extracted per sample. This sample is part of a study of blood T cells in healthy people across ages. Study-wide results and caveats: What prevented conclusive comparison of naive and antigen-experienced cells was that PBMCs were unsorted. Diversity of TCR beta correlated strongly with naive T cell percentage.

Using a J-beta primer mix together with a sample-barcoded 5' primer, a second PCR was run for about 6 to 11 cycles. TCRdb redid the calling of the 5' RACE reads with MiXCR, one entry per CDR3 protein. Found here are about 1.5 million distinct CDR3 sequences, around 40% of them singletons; the top ten hold just over 4%. V lost 2 bases, J lost 5 bases, and 10 bases lay in between. Germline CDR1 SGHRS, CDR2 YFSETQ. The length of the CDR3 is 13 residues. The source of this sequence is a woman between 18 and 29 years old in good health. Sequences were obtained from blood. The chain carries TRBV5-1 and TRBJ2-5; TRBD1 is a possible D gene (5 bases). In DNA, the CDR3 is TGCGCCAGCAGCTTATCAGGGATGGAGACCCAGTACTTC. Translating it yields CASSLSGMETQYF.